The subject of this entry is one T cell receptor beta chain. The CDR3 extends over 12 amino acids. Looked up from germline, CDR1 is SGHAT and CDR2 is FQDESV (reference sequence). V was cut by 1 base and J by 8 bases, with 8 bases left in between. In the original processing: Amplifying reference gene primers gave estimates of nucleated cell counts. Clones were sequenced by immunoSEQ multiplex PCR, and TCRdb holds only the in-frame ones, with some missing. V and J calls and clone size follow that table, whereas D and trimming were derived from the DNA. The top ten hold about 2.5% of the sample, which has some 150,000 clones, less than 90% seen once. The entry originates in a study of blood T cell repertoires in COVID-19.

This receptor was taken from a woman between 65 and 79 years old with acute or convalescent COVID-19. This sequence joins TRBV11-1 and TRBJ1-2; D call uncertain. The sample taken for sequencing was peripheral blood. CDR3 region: CASSLGLGGYTF. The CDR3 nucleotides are TGTGCCAGCAGCTTAGGACTAGGAGGCTACACCTTC.